This T cell receptor (beta chain) was retrieved from a study of T-cell reconstitution after alpha-beta-depleted transplantation in children. Germline V gene lookup returns CDR1 SQVTM and CDR2 ANQGSEA. There are 13 residues in the CDR3. With 7 bases removed from V and 8 bases from J, the gap between germline ends came to 20 bases. Researchers prepared the TCRbeta library using unique molecular identifiers, the study reports. Each CDR3 protein is one row after TCRdb ran MiXCR on the PCR reads. The repertoire includes 90,000 to 150,000 distinct CDR3 sequences, 23% of them detected once, and 10% to 13% sits in the top ten.

The rearrangement uses TRBV29-1 and TRBJ1-1; no definite D call. This specimen consisted of PBMCs, mostly from graft donor cells, obtained 180 days after TCRalphabeta/CD19-depleted stem cell transplant. The TCR was taken from a male patient aged 2 to 9 who had a stem cell transplant for chronic granulomatous disease, so the T cells may come from the graft donor. CDR3 residues: CSGGRLLRGEAFF. As DNA, the CDR3 is TGCAGCGGCGGAAGGCTTCTTCGAGGGGAAGCTTTCTTT.